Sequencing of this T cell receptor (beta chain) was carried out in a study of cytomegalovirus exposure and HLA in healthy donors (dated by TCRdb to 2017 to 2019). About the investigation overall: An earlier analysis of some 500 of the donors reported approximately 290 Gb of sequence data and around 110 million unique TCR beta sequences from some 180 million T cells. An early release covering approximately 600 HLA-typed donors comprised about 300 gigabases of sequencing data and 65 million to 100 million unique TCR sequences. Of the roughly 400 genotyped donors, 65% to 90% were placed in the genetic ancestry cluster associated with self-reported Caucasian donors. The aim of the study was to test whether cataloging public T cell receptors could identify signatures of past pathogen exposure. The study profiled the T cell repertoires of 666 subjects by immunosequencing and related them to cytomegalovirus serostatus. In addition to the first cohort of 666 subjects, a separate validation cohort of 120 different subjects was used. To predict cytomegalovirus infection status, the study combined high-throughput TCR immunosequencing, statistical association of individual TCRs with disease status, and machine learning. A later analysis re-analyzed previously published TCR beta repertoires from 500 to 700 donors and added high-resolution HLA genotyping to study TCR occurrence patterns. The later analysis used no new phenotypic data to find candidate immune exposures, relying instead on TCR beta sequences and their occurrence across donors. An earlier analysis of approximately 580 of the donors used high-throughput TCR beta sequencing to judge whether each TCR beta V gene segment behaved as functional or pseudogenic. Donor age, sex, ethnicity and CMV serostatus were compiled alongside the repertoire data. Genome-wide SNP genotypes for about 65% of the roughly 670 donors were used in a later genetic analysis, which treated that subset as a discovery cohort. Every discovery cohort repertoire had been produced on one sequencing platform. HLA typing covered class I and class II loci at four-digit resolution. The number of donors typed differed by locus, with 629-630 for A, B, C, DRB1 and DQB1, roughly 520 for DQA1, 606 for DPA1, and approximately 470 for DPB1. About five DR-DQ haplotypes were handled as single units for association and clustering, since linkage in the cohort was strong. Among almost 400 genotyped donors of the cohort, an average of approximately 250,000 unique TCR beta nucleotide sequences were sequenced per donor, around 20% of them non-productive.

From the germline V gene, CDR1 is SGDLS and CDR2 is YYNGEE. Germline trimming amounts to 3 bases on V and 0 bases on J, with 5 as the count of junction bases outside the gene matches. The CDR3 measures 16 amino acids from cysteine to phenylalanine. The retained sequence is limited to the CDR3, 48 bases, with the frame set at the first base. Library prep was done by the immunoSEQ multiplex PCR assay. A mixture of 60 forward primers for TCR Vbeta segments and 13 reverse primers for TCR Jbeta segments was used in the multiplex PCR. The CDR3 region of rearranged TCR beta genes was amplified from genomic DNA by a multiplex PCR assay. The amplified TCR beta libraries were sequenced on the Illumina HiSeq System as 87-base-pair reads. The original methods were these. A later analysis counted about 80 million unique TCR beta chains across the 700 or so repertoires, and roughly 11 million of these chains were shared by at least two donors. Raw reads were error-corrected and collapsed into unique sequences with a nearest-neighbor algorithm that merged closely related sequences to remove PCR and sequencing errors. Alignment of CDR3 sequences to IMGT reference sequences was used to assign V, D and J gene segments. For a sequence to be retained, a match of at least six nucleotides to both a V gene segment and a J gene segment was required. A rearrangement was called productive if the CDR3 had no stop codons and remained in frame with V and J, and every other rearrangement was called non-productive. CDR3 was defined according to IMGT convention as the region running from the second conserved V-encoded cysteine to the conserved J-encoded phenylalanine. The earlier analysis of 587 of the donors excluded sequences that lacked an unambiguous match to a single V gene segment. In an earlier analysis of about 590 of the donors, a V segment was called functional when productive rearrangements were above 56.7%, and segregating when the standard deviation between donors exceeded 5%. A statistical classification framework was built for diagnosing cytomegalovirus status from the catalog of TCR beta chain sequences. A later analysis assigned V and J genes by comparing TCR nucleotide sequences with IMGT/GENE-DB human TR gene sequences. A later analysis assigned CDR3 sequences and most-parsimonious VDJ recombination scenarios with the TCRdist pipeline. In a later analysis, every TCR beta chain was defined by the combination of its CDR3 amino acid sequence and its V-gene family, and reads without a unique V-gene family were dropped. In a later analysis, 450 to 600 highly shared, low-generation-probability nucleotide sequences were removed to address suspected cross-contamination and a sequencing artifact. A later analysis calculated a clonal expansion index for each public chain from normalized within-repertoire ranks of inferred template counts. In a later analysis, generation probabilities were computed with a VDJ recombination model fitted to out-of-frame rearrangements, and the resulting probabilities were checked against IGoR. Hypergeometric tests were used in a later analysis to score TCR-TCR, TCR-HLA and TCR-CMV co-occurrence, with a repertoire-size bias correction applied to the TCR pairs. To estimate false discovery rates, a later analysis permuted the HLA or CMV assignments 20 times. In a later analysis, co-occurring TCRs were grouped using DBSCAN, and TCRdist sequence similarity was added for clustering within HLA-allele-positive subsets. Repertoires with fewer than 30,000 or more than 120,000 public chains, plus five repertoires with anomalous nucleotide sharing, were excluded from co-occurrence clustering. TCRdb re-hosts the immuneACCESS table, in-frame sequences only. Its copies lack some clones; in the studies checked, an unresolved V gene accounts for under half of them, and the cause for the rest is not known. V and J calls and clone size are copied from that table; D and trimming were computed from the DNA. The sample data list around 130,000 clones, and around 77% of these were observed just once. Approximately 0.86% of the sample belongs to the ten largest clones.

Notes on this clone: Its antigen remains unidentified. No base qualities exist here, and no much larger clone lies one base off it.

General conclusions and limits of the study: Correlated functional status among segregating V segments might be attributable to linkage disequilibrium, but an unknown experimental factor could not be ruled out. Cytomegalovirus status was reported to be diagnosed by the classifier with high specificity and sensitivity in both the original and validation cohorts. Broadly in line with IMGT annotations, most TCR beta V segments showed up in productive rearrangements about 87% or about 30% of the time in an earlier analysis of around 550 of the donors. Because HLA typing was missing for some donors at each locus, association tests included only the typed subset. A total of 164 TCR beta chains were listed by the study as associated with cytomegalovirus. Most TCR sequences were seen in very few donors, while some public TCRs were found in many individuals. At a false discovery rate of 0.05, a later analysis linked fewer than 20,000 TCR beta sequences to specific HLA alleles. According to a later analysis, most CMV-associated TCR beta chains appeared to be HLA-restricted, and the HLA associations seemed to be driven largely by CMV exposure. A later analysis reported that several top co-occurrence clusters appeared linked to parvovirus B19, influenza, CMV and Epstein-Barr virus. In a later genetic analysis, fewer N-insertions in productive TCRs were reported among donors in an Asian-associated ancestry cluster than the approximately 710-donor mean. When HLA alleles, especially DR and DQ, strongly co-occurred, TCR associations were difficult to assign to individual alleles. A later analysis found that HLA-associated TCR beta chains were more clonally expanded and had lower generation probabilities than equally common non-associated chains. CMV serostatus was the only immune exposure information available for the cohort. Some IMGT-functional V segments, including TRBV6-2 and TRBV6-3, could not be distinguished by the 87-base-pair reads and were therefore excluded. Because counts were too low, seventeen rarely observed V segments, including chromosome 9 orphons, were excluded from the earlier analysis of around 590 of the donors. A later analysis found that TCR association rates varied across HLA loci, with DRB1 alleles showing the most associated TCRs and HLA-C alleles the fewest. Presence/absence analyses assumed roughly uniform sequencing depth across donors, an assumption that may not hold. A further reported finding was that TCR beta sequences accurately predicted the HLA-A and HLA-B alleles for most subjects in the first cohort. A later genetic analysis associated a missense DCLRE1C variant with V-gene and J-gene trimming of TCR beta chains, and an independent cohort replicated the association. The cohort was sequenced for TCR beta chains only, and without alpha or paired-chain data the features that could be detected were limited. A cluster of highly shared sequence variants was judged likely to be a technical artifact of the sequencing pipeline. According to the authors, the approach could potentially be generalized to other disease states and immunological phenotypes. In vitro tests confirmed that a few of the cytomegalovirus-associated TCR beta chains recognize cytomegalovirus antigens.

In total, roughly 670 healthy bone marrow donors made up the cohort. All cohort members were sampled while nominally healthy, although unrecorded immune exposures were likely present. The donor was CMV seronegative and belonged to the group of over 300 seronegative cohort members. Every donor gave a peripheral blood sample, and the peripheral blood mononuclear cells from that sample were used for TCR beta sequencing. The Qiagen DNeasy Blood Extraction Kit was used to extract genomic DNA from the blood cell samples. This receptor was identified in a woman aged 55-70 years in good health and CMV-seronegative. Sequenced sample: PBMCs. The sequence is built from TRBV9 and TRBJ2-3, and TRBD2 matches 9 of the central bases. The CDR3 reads CASSAQLAGSTDTQYF. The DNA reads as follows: TGTGCCAGCAGCGCGCAACTAGCGGGTAGCACAGATACGCAGTATTTT.